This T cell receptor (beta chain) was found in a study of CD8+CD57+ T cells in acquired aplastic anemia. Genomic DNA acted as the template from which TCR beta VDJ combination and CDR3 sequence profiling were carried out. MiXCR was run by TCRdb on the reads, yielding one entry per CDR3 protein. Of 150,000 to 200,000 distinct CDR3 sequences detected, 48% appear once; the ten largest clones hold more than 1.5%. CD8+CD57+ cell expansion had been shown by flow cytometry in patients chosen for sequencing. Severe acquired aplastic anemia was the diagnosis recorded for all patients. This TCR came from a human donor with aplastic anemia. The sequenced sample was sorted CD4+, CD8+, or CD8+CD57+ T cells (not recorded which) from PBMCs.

The DNA for the CDR3 is TGTGCCAGCAGCGTAAGGGGACAGGGTTCCGGGGAGCTGTTTTTT. Its translation is CASSVRGQGSGELFF. The chain recombines TRBV9 with TRBJ2-2; TRBD1 matches 9 bases. In germline, CDR1 is SGDLS, CDR2 YYNGEE. Unmatched junction bases numbered 4, after V lost 1 base and J lost 6 bases. CDR3 length equals 15 residues.